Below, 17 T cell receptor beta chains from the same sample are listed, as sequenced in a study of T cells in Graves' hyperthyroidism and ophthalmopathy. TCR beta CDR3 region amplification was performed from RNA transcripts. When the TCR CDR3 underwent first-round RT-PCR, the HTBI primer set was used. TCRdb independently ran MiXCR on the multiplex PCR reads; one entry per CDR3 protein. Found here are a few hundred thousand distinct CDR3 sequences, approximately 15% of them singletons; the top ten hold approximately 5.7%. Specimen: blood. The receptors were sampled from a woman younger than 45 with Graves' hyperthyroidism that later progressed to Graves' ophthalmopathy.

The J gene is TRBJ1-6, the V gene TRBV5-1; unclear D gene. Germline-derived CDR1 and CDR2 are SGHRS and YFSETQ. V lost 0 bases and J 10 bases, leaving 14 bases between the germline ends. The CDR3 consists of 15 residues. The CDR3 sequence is CASSLGDKVASPLHF. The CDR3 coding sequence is TGCGCCAGCAGCTTGGGGGATAAGGTCGCCTCACCCCTCCACTTT. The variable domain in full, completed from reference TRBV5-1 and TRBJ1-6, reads KAGVTQTPRYLIKTRGQQVTLSCSPISGHRSVSWYQQTPGQGLQFLFEYFSETQRNKGNFPGRFSGRQFSNSRSEMNVSTLELGDSALYLCASSLGDKVASPLHFGNGTRLTVT.

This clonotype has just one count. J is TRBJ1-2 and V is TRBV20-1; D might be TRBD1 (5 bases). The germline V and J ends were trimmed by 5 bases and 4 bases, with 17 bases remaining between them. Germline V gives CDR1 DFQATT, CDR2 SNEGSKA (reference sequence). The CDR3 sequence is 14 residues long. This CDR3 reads CSAPLGSGGYGYTF. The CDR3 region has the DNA TGCAGTGCTCCCCTGGGCTCCGGGGGCTATGGCTACACCTTC.

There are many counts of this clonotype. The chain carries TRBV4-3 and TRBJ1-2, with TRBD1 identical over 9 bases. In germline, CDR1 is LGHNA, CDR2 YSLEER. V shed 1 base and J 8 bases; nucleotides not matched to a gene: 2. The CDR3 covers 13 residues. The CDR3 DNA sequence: TGCGCCAGCAGCCAAGGACAGGGGGAGGGCTACACCTTC. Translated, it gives CASSQGQGEGYTF.

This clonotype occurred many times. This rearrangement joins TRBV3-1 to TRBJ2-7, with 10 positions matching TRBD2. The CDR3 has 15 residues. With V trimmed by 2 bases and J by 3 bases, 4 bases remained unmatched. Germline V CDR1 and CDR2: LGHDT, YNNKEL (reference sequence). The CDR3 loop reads CASSQSWTSGYEQYF. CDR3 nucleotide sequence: TGTGCCAGCAGCCAATCGTGGACTAGCGGCTACGAGCAGTACTTC.

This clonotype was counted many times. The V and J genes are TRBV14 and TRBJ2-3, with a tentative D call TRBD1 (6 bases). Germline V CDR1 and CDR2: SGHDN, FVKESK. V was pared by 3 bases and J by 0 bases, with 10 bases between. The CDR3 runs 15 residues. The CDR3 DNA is TGTGCCAGCAGCCACAGGACAGCTAGCACAGATACGCAGTATTTT. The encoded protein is CASSHRTASTDTQYF.

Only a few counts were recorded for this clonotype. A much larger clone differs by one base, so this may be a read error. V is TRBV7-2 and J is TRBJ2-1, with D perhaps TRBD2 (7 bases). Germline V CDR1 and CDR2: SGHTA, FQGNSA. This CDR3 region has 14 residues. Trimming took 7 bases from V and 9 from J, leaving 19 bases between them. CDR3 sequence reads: CASKGGGRLFEQFF. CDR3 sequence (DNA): TGTGCCAGCAAGGGGGGCGGGAGATTGTTTGAGCAGTTCTTC.

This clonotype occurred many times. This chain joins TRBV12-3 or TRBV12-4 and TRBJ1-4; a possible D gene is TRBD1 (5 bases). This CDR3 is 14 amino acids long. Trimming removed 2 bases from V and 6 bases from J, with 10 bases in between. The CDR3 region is CASSLTGTYEKLFF. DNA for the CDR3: TGTGCCAGCAGTTTAACCGGGACGTATGAAAAACTGTTTTTT.

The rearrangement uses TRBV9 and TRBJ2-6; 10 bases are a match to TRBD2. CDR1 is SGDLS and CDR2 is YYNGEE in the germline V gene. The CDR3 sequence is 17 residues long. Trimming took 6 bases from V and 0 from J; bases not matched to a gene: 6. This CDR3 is CASTRLAGSSGANVLTF. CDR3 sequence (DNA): TGTGCCAGCACCCGACTAGCGGGCTCCTCTGGGGCCAACGTCCTGACTTTC.

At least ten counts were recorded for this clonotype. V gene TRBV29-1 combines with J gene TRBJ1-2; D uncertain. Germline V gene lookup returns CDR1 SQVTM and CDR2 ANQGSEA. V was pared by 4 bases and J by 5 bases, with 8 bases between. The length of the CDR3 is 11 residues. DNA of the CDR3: TGCAGCGTTGCGAGTGCATATGGCTACACCTTC. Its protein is CSVASAYGYTF.

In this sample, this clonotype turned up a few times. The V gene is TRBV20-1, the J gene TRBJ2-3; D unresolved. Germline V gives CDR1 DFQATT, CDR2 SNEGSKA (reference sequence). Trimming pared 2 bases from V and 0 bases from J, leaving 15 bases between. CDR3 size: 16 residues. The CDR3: CSARTFLKSSTDTQYF. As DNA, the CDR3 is TGCAGTGCTAGAACCTTCCTGAAGTCTAGCACAGATACGCAGTATTTT.

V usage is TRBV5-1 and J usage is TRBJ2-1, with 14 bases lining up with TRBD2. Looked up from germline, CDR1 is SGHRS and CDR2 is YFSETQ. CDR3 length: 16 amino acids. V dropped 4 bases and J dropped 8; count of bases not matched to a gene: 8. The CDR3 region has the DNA TGCGCCAGCAGCGCAGGACTAGCGGGAGGTAGATATGAGCAGTTCTTC. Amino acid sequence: CASSAGLAGGRYEQFF.

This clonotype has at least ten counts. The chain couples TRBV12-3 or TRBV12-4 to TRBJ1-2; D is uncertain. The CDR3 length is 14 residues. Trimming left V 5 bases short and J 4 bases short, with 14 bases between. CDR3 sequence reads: CASSHREQIYGYTF. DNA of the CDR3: TGTGCCAGCAGTCACCGGGAACAGATCTATGGCTACACCTTC.

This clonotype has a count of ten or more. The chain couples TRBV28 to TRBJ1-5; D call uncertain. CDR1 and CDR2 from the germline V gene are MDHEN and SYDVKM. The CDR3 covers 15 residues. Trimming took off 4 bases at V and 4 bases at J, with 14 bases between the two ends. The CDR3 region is CASSYQASTNQPQHF. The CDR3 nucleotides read TGTGCCAGCAGTTACCAGGCGTCTACGAATCAGCCCCAGCATTTT.

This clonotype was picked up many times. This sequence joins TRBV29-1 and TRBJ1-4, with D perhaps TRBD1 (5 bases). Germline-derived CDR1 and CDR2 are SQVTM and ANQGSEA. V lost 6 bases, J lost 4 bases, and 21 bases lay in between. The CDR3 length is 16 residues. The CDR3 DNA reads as TGCAGCGTGGGGGGAGTACGACGGGATATTAATGAAAAACTGTTTTTT. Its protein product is CSVGGVRRDINEKLFF.

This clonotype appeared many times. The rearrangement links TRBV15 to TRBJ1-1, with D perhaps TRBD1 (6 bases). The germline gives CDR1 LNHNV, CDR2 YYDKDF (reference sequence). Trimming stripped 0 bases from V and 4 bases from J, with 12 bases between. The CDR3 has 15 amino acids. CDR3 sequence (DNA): TGTGCCACCAGCAGAGAACAGGGCGGGATCACTGAAGCTTTCTTT. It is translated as CATSREQGGITEAFF.

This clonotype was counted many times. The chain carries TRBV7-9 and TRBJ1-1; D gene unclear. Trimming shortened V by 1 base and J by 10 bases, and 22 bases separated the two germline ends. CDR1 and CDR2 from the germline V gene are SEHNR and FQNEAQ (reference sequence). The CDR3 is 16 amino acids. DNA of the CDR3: TGTGCCAGCAGCTTAGGGAGTAGCGGCTCCTCTGGTGGAGCTTTCTTT. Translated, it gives CASSLGSSGSSGGAFF. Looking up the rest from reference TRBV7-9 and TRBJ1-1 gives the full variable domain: DTGVSQNPRHKITKRGQNVTFRCDPISEHNRLYWYRQTLGQGPEFLTYFQNEAQLEKSRLLSDRFSAERPKGSFSTLEIQRTEQGDSAMYLCASSLGSSGSSGGAFFGQGTRLTVV.

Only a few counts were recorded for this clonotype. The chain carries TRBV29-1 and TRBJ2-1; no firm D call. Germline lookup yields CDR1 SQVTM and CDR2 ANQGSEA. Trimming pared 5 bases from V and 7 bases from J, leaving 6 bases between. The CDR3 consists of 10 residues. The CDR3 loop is CSVFGNEQFF. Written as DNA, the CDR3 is TGCAGCGTTTTTGGGAATGAGCAGTTCTTC.